This TCR beta chain came from a study of blood T cell repertoires in COVID-19. Whole-study context: The origin of the acute and convalescent COVID-19 samples was the United States, Italy and Spain.

J lost 4 bases, V lost 4 bases, and 11 bases had no gene match. The CDR3 consists of 16 residues. The germline CDR1 and CDR2 sequences are MDHEN and SYDVKM. Original handling: Nucleated cell number was recorded as an estimate derived from reference gene primer amplification. Measured with immunoSEQ multiplex PCR; TCRdb has only the in-frame clones, and not every one. The V and J calls and clone size come from that table; D and trimming were worked out from the DNA. The sample includes some 370,000 clones, 89% of them seen just once. The chain uses TRBV28 and TRBJ1-2, with 8 positions matching TRBD1. The TCR sequence derives from a man aged 40-49 years with acute or convalescent COVID-19. Sequences were obtained from peripheral blood. This CDR3 is CASSSAEDRARYGYTF. CDR3 DNA sequence: TGTGCCAGCAGTTCCGCGGAGGACAGGGCACGCTATGGCTACACCTTC.